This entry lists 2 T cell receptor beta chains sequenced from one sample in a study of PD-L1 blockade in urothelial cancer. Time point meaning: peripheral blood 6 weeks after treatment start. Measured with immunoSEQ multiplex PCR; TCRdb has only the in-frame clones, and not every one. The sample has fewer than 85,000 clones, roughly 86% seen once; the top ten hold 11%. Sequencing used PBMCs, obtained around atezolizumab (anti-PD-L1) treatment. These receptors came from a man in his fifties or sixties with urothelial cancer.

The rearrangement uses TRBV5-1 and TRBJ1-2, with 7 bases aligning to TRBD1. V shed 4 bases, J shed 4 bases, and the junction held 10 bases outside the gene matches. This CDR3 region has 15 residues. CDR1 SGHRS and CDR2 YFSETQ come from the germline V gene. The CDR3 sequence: CASSPRQGGAYGYTF. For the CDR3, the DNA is TGCGCCAGCAGCCCGAGACAGGGTGGGGCCTATGGCTACACCTTC.

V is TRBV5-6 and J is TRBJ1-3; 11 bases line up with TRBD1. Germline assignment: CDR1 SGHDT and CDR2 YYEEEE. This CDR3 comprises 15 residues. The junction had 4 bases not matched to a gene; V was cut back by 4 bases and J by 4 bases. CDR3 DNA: TGTGCCAGCAGCGGACAGGGGGCGTCAGGAAACACCATATATTTT. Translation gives CASSGQGASGNTIYF.